Below are 20 T cell receptor beta chains sequenced from a single sample in a study of CD8 T cells in Susac syndrome. Random hexamers were used to reverse transcribe an amount of roughly 0.45 to 1 ug RNA. TCRdb called the immunoSEQ multiplex PCR reads again in MiXCR, with one record for every CDR3 protein. The data show 150,000 to 200,000 distinct CDR3 sequences, 92% seen once. Material: CD4+ T cells from PBMCs. The source of these receptors is a human donor in good health.

The V call is TRBV2, the J call TRBJ2-7; 10 bases map to TRBD1. Germline-derived CDR1 and CDR2 are SNHLY and FYNNEI. The CDR3 is 14 residues long. Trimming cost V 7 bases and J 4 bases; bases outside gene matches: 7. CDR3 DNA sequence: TGTGCCAGCACCCCGGGACAGGGGTGGTACGAGCAGTACTTC. Translated, it gives CASTPGQGWYEQYF.

The chain employs TRBV5-1 and TRBJ1-2; 7 bases map to TRBD1. V shed 0 bases, J shed 3 bases, and the junction held 8 bases outside the gene matches. The germline CDR1 and CDR2 sequences are SGHRS and YFSETQ. This CDR3 region has 16 residues. CDR3 DNA: TGCGCCAGCAGCTTGGTCCCGGGACAGCGAGACTATGGCTACACCTTC. Its translation is CASSLVPGQRDYGYTF.

The gene calls are TRBV5-4 and TRBJ1-2, with 8 bases identical to TRBD1. V dropped 2 bases and J dropped 6; count of bases not matched to a gene: 9. The CDR3 sequence is 15 residues long. The germline CDR1 and CDR2 sequences are SGHNT and YYREEE (reference sequence). The CDR3 DNA is TGTGCCAGCAGCTTAGGACAGGGACAACTACATGGCTACACCTTC. Amino acid sequence: CASSLGQGQLHGYTF.

The chain has TRBV30 and TRBJ2-1; 7 bases are a match to TRBD2. V lost 1 base and J lost 2; bases outside the gene matches: 17. Germline CDR1 GTSNPN, CDR2 SVGIG (reference sequence). CDR3 size: 19 residues. The CDR3 DNA follows: TGTGCCTGGAGTGGGGGAGGGCGCCGATCTAGGAGTGCCTACAATGAGCAGTTCTTC. It is translated as CAWSGGGRRSRSAYNEQFF.

The J gene is TRBJ2-7, the V gene TRBV6-6; D unclear. Trimming took 2 bases from V and 4 from J, leaving 9 bases between them. The V gene's germline CDR1 is MNHNY and CDR2 SVGAGI (reference sequence). The CDR3 has 13 amino acids. The CDR3 DNA reads as TGTGCCAGCAGTTACCAGACGGCGTACGAGCAGTACTTC. This translates into CASSYQTAYEQYF.

This chain uses TRBV20-1 with TRBJ2-5; D remains unclear. In germline, CDR1 is DFQATT, CDR2 SNEGSKA (reference sequence). This CDR3 contains 16 residues. Trimming removed 7 bases at V and 3 bases at J, with 24 bases between. This CDR3 is CSVACWRNGCEETQYF. In DNA, the CDR3 is TGCAGTGTTGCTTGTTGGAGAAACGGATGCGAAGAGACCCAGTACTTC.

J is TRBJ2-3 and V is TRBV6-6, with unresolved D. Between the trimmed V and J ends, which lost 0 bases and 1 base, there was a span of 8 bases. Germline V gives CDR1 MNHNY, CDR2 SVGAGI (reference sequence). CDR3 length equals 15 residues. The CDR3 loop is CASSYSQLGTDTQYF. CDR3 in DNA: TGTGCCAGCAGTTACTCTCAACTGGGCACAGATACGCAGTATTTT.

J is TRBJ2-7 and V is TRBV9; 11 positions agree with TRBD2. CDR1 is SGDLS, CDR2 YYNGEE, per germline. The CDR3 has 18 amino acids. V lost 4 bases, J lost 3 bases, and 15 bases stayed unmatched. The CDR3 loop is CASSPHQTSGTDSYEQYF. DNA for the CDR3: TGTGCCAGCAGCCCTCATCAGACTAGCGGGACTGATAGCTACGAGCAGTACTTC.

The chain joins TRBV4-1 to TRBJ1-4; tentatively, D is TRBD1 (6 bases). CDR3 length: 17 amino acids. V dropped 1 base and J dropped 7 bases, with 19 bases sitting between them. Germline V CDR1 and CDR2: MGHRA, YSYEKL. The CDR3 sequence is CASSQGGATNWGEKLFF. The CDR3 nucleotides read TGCGCCAGCAGCCAAGGGGGGGCAACCAATTGGGGTGAAAAACTGTTTTTT.

The rearrangement uses TRBV18 and TRBJ2-1; 10 nucleotides align to TRBD1. V trimming: 5 bases; J trimming: 5 bases; junction bases outside the gene matches: 0. The CDR3 is 13 amino acids. Germline CDR1 and CDR2: KGHSH and LQKENI. CDR3 nucleotides: TGTGCCAGCTCAGGGACAGGGGACAATGAGCAGTTCTTC. Its translation is CASSGTGDNEQFF.

V usage is TRBV6-5 and J usage is TRBJ2-7; either TRBD1 or TRBD2 may fit D (5 bases each). The CDR3 contains 12 residues. CDR1 and CDR2 from the germline V gene are MNHEY and SVGAGI. Trimming shortened V by 5 bases and J by 6 bases, and 11 bases separated the two germline ends. CDR3 sequence: CASSPRGVEQYF. The CDR3 DNA reads TGTGCCAGCAGTCCCCGGGGCGTCGAGCAGTACTTC.

This sequence joins TRBV7-2 and TRBJ2-1; 9 bases match TRBD2. Losses at the gene ends were 5 bases for V and 3 bases for J; bases not matched to a gene: 11. CDR3 length: 17 amino acids. Germline V gives CDR1 SGHTA, CDR2 FQGNSA. The CDR3, as DNA: TGTGCCAGCAGCCCGCCCATAGGACTAGCGATCTACAATGAGCAGTTCTTC. Protein product: CASSPPIGLAIYNEQFF.

The J gene is TRBJ2-5, the V gene TRBV2; 7 nucleotides agree with TRBD2. V lost 4 bases to trimming and J lost 1 base; unmatched junction nucleotides: 6. The germline gives CDR1 SNHLY, CDR2 FYNNEI. This CDR3 region has 15 residues. The CDR3 coding sequence is TGTGCCAGCAGTGGGGAGCGGGGCCGCCAAGAGACCCAGTACTTC. Protein product: CASSGERGRQETQYF. The whole variable domain, filled in from reference TRBV2 and TRBJ2-5, reads EPEVTQTPSHQVTQMGQEVILRCVPISNHLYFYWYRQILGQKVEFLVSFYNNEISEKSEIFDDQFSVERPDGSNFTLKIRSTKLEDSAMYFCASSGERGRQETQYFGPGTRLLVL.

The chain is built from TRBV30 and TRBJ2-7; D unresolved. The V end lost 0 bases, the J end lost 3 bases, and 12 bases lay between the germline ends. Germline-derived CDR1 and CDR2 are GTSNPN and SVGIG (reference sequence). This CDR3 is 14 amino acids long. The CDR3 nucleotides are TGTGCCTGGAGTGTAAATTGGGCCAGCTACGAGCAGTACTTC. Its translation: CAWSVNWASYEQYF.

V gene TRBV20-1 combines with J gene TRBJ1-1; D remains unclear. The germline gives CDR1 DFQATT, CDR2 SNEGSKA (reference sequence). CDR3 size: 13 residues. V lost 2 bases and J lost 1, with 8 bases in between. The CDR3 nucleotides read TGCAGTGCTAGAAGAGGGCAGAACACTGAAGCTTTCTTT. This encodes CSARRGQNTEAFF.

This chain uses TRBV5-4 with TRBJ2-7, with D perhaps matching TRBD1 (6 bases). This CDR3 is 14 amino acids long. Germline assignment: CDR1 SGHNT and CDR2 YYREEE (reference sequence). Trimming left V 5 bases short and J 0 bases short, with 12 bases between. The CDR3 here is CASSPGQISYEQYF. DNA of the CDR3: TGTGCCAGCAGTCCGGGACAAATCTCCTACGAGCAGTACTTC.

CDR3 sequence: CASNGGPDTQYF. As DNA, the CDR3 is TGTGCCAGCAACGGGGGGCCAGATACGCAGTATTTT. V gene TRBV2 combines with J gene TRBJ2-3, with D possibly being TRBD2 (7 bases). CDR3 length equals 12 residues. V lost 7 bases and J lost 4, with 9 bases in between. The germline CDR1 and CDR2 sequences are SNHLY and FYNNEI.

CDR3 loop: CASRLSGGADTQYF. Written as DNA, the CDR3 is TGTGCCAGCAGGCTCAGCGGCGGAGCAGATACGCAGTATTTT. This chain connects TRBV6-2 or TRBV6-3 to TRBJ2-3; tentatively, D is TRBD2 (5 bases). CDR3 length: 14 amino acids. The germline V and J ends were trimmed by 6 bases and 4 bases, with 14 bases remaining between them. Germline-derived CDR1 and CDR2 are MNHEY and SVGEGT.

V and J are TRBV20-1 and TRBJ1-1; 7 bases are a match to TRBD1. After removal of 3 bases from V and 4 bases from J, the junction contained 5 bases not matched to a gene. The CDR3 consists of 13 residues. Germline values: CDR1 DFQATT, CDR2 SNEGSKA (reference sequence). CDR3 nucleotide sequence: TGCAGTGCTAGGACAGGGCGGAGCACTGAAGCTTTCTTT. It is translated as CSARTGRSTEAFF.

This clonotype was observed once. The genes are TRBV3-1 and TRBJ2-7; D perhaps matches TRBD2 (5 bases). CDR1 is LGHDT and CDR2 is YNNKEL in the germline V gene (reference sequence). V lost 3 bases and J 1 base, leaving 10 bases between the germline ends. CDR3 length: 14 residues. The CDR3: CASSHGLLSYEQYF. The CDR3 DNA reads TGTGCCAGCAGCCACGGACTCTTATCCTACGAGCAGTACTTC.